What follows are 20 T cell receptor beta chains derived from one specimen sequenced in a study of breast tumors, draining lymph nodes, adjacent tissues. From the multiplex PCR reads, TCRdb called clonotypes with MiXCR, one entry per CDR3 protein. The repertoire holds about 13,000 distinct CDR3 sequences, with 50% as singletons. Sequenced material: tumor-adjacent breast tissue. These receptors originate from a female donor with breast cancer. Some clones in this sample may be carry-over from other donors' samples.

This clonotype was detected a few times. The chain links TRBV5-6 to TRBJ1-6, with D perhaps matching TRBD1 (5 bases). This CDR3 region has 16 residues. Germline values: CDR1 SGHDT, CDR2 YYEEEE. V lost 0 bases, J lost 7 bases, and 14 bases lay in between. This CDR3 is CASSLGAGSGNSPLHF. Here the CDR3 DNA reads TGTGCCAGCAGCTTGGGGGCAGGGTCGGGGAATTCACCCCTCCACTTT.

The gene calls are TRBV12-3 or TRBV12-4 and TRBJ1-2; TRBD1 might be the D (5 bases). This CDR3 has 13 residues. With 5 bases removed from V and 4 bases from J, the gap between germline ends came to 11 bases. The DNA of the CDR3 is TGTGCCAGCAGTCCGACGGGACTCTATGGCTACACCTTC. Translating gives CASSPTGLYGYTF.

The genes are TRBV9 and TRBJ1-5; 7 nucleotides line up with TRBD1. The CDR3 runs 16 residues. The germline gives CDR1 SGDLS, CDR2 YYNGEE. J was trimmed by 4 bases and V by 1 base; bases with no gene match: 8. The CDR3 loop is CASSVPDGTVNQPQHF. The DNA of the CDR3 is TGTGCCAGCAGCGTACCTGACGGGACAGTTAATCAGCCCCAGCATTTT.

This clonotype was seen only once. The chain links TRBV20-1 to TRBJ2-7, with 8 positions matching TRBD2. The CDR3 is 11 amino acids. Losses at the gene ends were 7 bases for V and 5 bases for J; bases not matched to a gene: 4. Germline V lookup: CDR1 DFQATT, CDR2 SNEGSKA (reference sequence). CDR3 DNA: TGCAGTGTACTAGCGGTGGACGAGCAGTACTTC. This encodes CSVLAVDEQYF.

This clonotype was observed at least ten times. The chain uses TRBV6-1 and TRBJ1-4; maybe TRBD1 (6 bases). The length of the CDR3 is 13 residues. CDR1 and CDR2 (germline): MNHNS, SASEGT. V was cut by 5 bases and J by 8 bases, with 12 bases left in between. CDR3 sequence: CASSRRGEEKLFF. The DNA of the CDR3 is TGTGCCAGCAGTCGCAGGGGAGAAGAAAAACTGTTTTTT.

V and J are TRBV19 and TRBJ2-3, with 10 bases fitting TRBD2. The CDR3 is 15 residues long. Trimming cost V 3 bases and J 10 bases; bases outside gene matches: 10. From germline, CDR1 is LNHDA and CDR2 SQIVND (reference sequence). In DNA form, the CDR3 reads TGTGCCAGTAGTATTTGGTCTAGCGGGGGTCTCCCGCAGTATTTT. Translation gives CASSIWSSGGLPQYF.

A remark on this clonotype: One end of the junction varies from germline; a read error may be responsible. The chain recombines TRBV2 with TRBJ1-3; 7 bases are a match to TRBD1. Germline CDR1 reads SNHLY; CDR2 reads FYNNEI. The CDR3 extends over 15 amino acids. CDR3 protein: CASSEDRWTGNPIYF. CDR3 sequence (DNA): TGTGCCAGCAGCGAGGACAGGTGGACTGGAAACCCCATATATTTT.

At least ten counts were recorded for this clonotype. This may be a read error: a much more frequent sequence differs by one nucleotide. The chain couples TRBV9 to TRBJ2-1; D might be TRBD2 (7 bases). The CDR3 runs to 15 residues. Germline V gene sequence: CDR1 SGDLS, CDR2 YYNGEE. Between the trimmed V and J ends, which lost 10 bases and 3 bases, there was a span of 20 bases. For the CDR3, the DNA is TGTGCCGGCACCGAGGGGGGGGGATTCTACAATGAGCAGTTCTTC. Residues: CAGTEGGGFYNEQFF.

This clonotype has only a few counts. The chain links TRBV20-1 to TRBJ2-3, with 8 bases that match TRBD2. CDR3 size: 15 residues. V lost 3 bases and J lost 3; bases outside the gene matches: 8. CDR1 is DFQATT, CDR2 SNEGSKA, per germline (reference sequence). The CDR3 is CSASRGLGATDTQYF. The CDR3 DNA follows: TGCAGTGCTAGTAGGGGACTAGGAGCAACAGATACGCAGTATTTT.

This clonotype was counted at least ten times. CDR3 bases: TGTGCCAGCAGCCCTTCGCGGGGCCTCTCTGGAAACACCATATATTTT. It is translated as CASSPSRGLSGNTIYF. The J gene is TRBJ1-3, the V gene TRBV9, with TRBD1 as a possible D gene (5 bases). Germline CDR1 SGDLS, CDR2 YYNGEE. The CDR3 has 16 residues. V shed 4 bases and J shed 0 bases, with 14 bases lying between them.

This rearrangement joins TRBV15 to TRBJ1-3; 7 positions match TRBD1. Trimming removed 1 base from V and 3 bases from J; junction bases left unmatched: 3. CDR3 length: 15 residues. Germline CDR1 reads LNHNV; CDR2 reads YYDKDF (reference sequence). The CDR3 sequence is CATSRGRQGGNTIYF. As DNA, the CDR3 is TGTGCCACCAGCAGAGGACGACAGGGTGGAAACACCATATATTTT. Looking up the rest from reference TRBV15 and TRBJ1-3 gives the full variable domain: DAMVIQNPRYQVTQFGKPVTLSCSQTLNHNVMYWYQQKSSQAPKLLFHYYDKDFNNEADTPDNFQSRRPNTSFCFLDIRSPGLGDTAMYLCATSRGRQGGNTIYFGEGSWLTVV.

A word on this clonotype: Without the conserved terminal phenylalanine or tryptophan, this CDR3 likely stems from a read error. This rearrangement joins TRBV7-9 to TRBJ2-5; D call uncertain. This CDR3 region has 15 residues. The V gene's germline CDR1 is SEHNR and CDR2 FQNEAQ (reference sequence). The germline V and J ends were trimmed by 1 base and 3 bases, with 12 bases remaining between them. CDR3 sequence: CASSLDRSPKETQYS. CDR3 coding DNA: TGTGCCAGCAGCTTAGATAGGAGCCCCAAAGAGACCCAGTACTCC.

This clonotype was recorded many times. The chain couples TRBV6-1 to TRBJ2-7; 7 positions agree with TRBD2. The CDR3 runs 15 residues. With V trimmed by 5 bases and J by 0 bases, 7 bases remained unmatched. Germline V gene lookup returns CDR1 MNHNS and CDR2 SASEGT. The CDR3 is CASSPSGVSSYEQYF. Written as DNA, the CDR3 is TGTGCCAGCAGTCCCAGCGGGGTCAGCTCCTACGAGCAGTACTTC.

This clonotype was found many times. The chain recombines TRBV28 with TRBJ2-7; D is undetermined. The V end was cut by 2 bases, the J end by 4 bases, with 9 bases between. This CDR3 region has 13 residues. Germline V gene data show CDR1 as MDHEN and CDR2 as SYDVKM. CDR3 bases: TGTGCCAGCAGTTTAAGTCCCCGATACGAGCAGTACTTC. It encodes CASSLSPRYEQYF.

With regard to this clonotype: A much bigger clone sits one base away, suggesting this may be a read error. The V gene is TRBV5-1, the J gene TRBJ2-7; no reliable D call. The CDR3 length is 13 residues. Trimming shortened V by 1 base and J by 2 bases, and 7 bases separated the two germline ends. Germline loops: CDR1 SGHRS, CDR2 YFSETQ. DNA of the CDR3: TGCGCCAGCAGCTTGATACTGACCTACGAGCAGTACTTC. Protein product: CASSLILTYEQYF.

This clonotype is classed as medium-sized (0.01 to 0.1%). The CDR3 sequence is CSAPHPKGPSDTQYF. The CDR3 DNA follows: TGCAGTGCCCCGCACCCGAAGGGACCATCAGATACGCAGTATTTT. The chain couples TRBV20-1 to TRBJ2-3; D tentatively fits TRBD1 or TRBD2 (5 bases each). Trimming removed 6 bases at V and 4 bases at J, with 20 bases between. Per germline, CDR1 DFQATT and CDR2 SNEGSKA (reference sequence). The CDR3 is 15 amino acids.

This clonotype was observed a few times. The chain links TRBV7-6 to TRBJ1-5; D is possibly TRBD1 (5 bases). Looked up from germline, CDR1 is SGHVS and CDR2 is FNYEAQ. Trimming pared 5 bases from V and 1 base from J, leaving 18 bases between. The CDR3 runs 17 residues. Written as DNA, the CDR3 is TGTGCCAGCAGCCCCCTGAGTCTGACAGAGAGCAATCAGCCCCAGCATTTT. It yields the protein CASSPLSLTESNQPQHF.

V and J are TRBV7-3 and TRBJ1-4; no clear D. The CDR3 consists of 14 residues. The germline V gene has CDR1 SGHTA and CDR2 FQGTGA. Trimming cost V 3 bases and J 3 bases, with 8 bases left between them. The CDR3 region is CASSFGGSNEKLFF. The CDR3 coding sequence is TGTGCCAGCAGCTTCGGCGGGTCTAATGAAAAACTGTTTTTT.

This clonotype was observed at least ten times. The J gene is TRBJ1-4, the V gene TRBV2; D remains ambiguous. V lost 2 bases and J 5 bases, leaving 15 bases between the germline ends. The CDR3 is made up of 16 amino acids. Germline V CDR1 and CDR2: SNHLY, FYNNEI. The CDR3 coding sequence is TGTGCCAGCAGTGAATACGGTCAGAACCGCAATGAAAAACTGTTTTTT. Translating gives CASSEYGQNRNEKLFF.

For the CDR3, the DNA is TGTGCCAGCAGGGGGACAGGGACTAATTCACCCCTCCACTTT. Protein product: CASRGTGTNSPLHF. This chain links TRBV2 with TRBJ1-6; 9 bases are a match to TRBD1. V was clipped by 6 bases and J by 6 bases; unmatched bases: 3. CDR1 SNHLY and CDR2 FYNNEI come from the germline V gene. The CDR3 has 14 amino acids.